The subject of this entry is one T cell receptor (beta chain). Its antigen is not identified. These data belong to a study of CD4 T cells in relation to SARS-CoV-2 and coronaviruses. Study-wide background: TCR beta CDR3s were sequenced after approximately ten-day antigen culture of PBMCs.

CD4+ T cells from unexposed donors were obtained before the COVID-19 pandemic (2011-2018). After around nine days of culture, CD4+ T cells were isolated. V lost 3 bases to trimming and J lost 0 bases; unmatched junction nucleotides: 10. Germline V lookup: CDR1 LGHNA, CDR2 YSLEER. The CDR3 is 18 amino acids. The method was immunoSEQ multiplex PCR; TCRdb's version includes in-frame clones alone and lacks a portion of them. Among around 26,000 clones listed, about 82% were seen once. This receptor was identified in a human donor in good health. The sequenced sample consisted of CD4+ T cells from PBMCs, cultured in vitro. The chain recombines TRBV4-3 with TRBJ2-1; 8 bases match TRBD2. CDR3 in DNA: TGCGCCAGCAGCCAGGGGGGGGCGGGGGGCGGCTCCTACAATGAGCAGTTCTTC. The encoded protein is CASSQGGAGGGSYNEQFF.